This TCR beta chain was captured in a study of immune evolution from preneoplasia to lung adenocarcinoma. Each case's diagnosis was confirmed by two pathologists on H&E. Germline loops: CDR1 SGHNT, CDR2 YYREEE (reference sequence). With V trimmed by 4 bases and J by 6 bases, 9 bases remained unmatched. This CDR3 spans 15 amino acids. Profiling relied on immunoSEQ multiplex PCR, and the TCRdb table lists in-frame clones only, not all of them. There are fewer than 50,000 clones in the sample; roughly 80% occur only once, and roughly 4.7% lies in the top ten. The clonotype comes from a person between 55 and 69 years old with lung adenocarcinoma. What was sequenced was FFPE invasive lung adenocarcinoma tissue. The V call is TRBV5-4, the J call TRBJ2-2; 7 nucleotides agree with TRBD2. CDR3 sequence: CASSEPQRGAGELFF. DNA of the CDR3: TGTGCCAGCAGCGAGCCTCAGCGGGGAGCCGGGGAGCTGTTTTTT. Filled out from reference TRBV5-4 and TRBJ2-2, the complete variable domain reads ETGVTQSPTHLIKTRGQQVTLRCSSQSGHNTVSWYQQALGQGPQFIFQYYREEENGRGNFPPRFSGLQFPNYSSELNVNALELDDSALYLCASSEPQRGAGELFFGEGSRLTVL.